This T cell receptor (beta chain) is from a study of T cell responses to AZD1222 COVID-19 vaccine. Study-wide results and caveats: Baseline serostatus was positive in only six AZD1222 recipients.

The protocol was immunoSEQ multiplex PCR, while the TCRdb copy is restricted to in-frame clones and leaves out a portion. The sample has about 110,000 clones; 70% to 90% are singletons. Germline V gene sequence: CDR1 KGHDR, CDR2 SFDVKD. This CDR3 is 15 amino acids long. The ends lost 12 bases at V and 6 bases at J; junction bases unmatched: 16. Notes on this clone: Its antigen remains unknown.

The V call is TRBV24-1, the J call TRBJ1-5; TRBD1 agrees at 7 bases. The source of this sequence is an adult in good health. The material sequenced was peripheral blood, taken on day 0 of AZD1222 vaccination. The CDR3 DNA follows: TGTGCCGTCTCGGAGGGGAGCAGGGGGGCTCAGCCCCAGCATTTT. Amino acid sequence: CAVSEGSRGAQPQHF.